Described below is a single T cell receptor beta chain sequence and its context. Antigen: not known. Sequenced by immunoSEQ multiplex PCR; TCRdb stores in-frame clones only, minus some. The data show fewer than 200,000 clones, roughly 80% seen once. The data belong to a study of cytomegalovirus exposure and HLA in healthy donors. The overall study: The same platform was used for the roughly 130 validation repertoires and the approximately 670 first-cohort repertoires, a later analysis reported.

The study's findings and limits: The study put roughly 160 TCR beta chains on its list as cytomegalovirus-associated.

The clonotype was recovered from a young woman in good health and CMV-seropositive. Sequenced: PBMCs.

The DNA for the CDR3 is TGCGCCAGCAGCCAAGATCTAGGGACAGGGACCTACGCTGAAGCTTTCTTT. Translation: CASSQDLGTGTYAEAFF. The gene calls are TRBV4-1 and TRBJ1-1; 9 positions match TRBD1. Germline V CDR1 and CDR2: MGHRA, YSYEKL. Losses at the gene ends were 0 bases for V and 6 bases for J; bases not matched to a gene: 11. The CDR3 is 17 residues long.